Below are 16 T cell receptor beta chains sequenced from a single sample in a study of T cell responses to AZD1222 COVID-19 vaccine. Repertoires were generated with immunoSEQ multiplex PCR, while TCRdb's copy carries only in-frame clones and drops some. The table has roughly 150,000 clones, roughly nine tenths seen once. The source material was peripheral blood, sampled 28 days after the second AZD1222 dose. The source is an adult who received the AZD1222 COVID-19 vaccine.

This rearrangement joins TRBV5-5 to TRBJ1-1; no clear D gene. CDR3 length equals 14 residues. Trimming shortened V by 1 base and J by 0 bases, and 7 bases separated the two germline ends. The V gene's germline CDR1 is SGHKS and CDR2 YYEKEE (reference sequence). CDR3 nucleotide sequence: TGTGCCAGCAGCTTGAGCACTTTGAACACTGAAGCTTTCTTT. Translating it yields CASSLSTLNTEAFF.

The CDR3 DNA sequence: TGTGCCAGCAGCGCCCGGGACTTGGGGGACACTGAAGCTTTCTTT. It encodes CASSARDLGDTEAFF. The chain has TRBV21-1 and TRBJ1-1. TRBV21-1 is termed a pseudogene. The CDR3 is 15 residues long.

This chain connects TRBV6-5 to TRBJ1-2; 10 nucleotides line up with TRBD1. Germline V lookup: CDR1 MNHEY, CDR2 SVGAGI. The V and J ends lost 6 bases and 8 bases, in that order; junction bases with no gene match: 6. The CDR3 loop spans 13 amino acids. For the CDR3, the DNA is TGTGCCAGCAGCGATGACAGGGGGCAAGGCTACACCTTC. It codes for CASSDDRGQGYTF.

This clone was seen only a few times. This chain connects TRBV21-1 to TRBJ1-5. TRBV21-1 is marked as a pseudogene. The CDR3 is 14 amino acids. The CDR3 coding sequence is TGTGCCAGCATTCCAGGGACTGGCAATCAGCCCCAGCATTTT. Its protein is CASIPGTGNQPQHF.

The gene calls are TRBV7-6 and TRBJ2-1; 7 positions match TRBD1. CDR3 length equals 16 residues. The junction had 6 bases not matched to a gene; V was cut back by 1 base and J by 3 bases. Germline assignment: CDR1 SGHVS and CDR2 FNYEAQ. For the CDR3, the DNA is TGTGCCAGCAGCTTAGGGGGGACAGCCGGCTACAATGAGCAGTTCTTC. Translated: CASSLGGTAGYNEQFF.

J is TRBJ1-1 and V is TRBV10-2; D not certain. The V end lost 4 bases, the J end lost 6 bases, and 12 bases lay between the germline ends. The length of the CDR3 is 13 residues. Germline V gene lookup returns CDR1 WSHSY and CDR2 SAAADI. The CDR3 is CASSVGRSAEAFF. CDR3 DNA: TGCGCCAGCAGTGTAGGGCGCAGCGCTGAAGCTTTCTTT.

This clone was picked up a small number of times. J is TRBJ2-7 and V is TRBV21-1. TRBV21-1 is a listed pseudogene. The CDR3 has 17 residues. The CDR3 DNA sequence: TGTGCCAGCAGCAAAAGGAAAACATCAATGAAAACCTACGAGCAGTACTTC. This translates into CASSKRKTSMKTYEQYF.

J is TRBJ2-1 and V is TRBV5-8, with D tentatively TRBD1 (5 bases). Trimming pared 0 bases from V and 0 bases from J, leaving 10 bases between. The CDR3 runs 16 residues. Germline-derived CDR1 and CDR2 are SGHTS and YDEGEE. The CDR3 sequence is CASSLGTLTSYNEQFF. CDR3 DNA sequence: TGTGCCAGCAGCTTGGGGACATTAACCTCCTACAATGAGCAGTTCTTC.

This sequence joins TRBV10-3 and TRBJ1-1; D possibly corresponds to TRBD1 (5 bases). The CDR3 contains 13 residues. Germline CDR1 and CDR2: ENHRY and SYGVKD. Trimming left V 0 bases short and J 11 bases short, with 13 bases between. The CDR3 region has the DNA TGTGCCATCAGTGAGTCGAGACCGGGGGACGCTTTCTTT. Amino acids: CAISESRPGDAFF.

This clone was counted once. The chain couples TRBV10-3 to TRBJ1-5, with unresolved D. The V gene's germline CDR1 is ENHRY and CDR2 SYGVKD. The CDR3 is made up of 14 amino acids. Trimming took off 7 bases at V and 5 bases at J, with 15 bases between the two ends. CDR3 coding DNA: TGTGCCATCACTAGAGACCCTCAAGATCAGCCCCAGCATTTT. Protein sequence: CAITRDPQDQPQHF.

V and J are TRBV7-9 and TRBJ1-5; 9 positions agree with TRBD1. Germline V CDR1 and CDR2: SEHNR, FQNEAQ (reference sequence). This CDR3 has 14 residues. V trimming: 5 bases; J trimming: 7 bases; junction bases outside the gene matches: 6. This CDR3 reads CASSPGQGKQPQHF. DNA for the CDR3: TGTGCCAGCAGCCCAGGACAGGGGAAGCAGCCCCAGCATTTT.

The CDR3 reads CASSYAEAFF. DNA for the CDR3: TGTGCCAGCAGTTATGCGGAAGCTTTCTTT. The chain employs TRBV12-3 or TRBV12-4 and TRBJ1-1, with no clear D. With 4 bases removed from V and 8 bases from J, the gap between germline ends came to 5 bases. There are 10 residues in the CDR3.

V usage is TRBV7-2 and J usage is TRBJ2-3; no clear D gene. CDR3 size: 14 residues. Trimming cost V 1 base and J 15 bases, with 20 bases left between them. The germline V gene has CDR1 SGHTA and CDR2 FQGNSA. The CDR3 loop reads CASSLVFSGSPPYF. Written as DNA, the CDR3 is TGTGCCAGCAGCTTAGTCTTTTCCGGGTCCCCACCCTATTTT.

The chain recombines TRBV19 with TRBJ1-5; 8 nucleotides match TRBD1. The J segment lost 8 bases and the V segment lost 1 base, leaving 4 bases of the junction unmatched. The CDR3 has 14 amino acids. The germline CDR1 and CDR2 sequences are LNHDA and SQIVND (reference sequence). The CDR3 DNA follows: TGTGCCAGTAGTATAGGGGCAGGGGGCGAGCCCCAGCATTTT. Its translation is CASSIGAGGEPQHF.

The rearrangement joins TRBV4-3 to TRBJ1-3; no clear D gene. This CDR3 spans 16 amino acids. V lost 1 base and J lost 0, with 10 bases in between. The V gene's germline CDR1 is LGHNA and CDR2 YSLEER. CDR3 amino acids: CASSQGDLLSGNTIYF. CDR3 sequence (DNA): TGCGCCAGCAGCCAAGGAGACTTGCTCTCTGGAAACACCATATATTTT.

In nucleotides, the CDR3 is TGTGCCAGCAGCCAGAAGACAGGTTGGGACTATGGCTACACCTTC. It codes for CASSQKTGWDYGYTF. The rearrangement joins TRBV3-1 (or the pseudogene TRBV3-2) to TRBJ1-2; possible D gene TRBD1, 6 bases. V was pared by 3 bases and J by 3 bases, with 14 bases between. The CDR3 sequence is 15 residues long. Looked up from germline, CDR1 is LGHDT and CDR2 is YNNKEL (reference sequence).